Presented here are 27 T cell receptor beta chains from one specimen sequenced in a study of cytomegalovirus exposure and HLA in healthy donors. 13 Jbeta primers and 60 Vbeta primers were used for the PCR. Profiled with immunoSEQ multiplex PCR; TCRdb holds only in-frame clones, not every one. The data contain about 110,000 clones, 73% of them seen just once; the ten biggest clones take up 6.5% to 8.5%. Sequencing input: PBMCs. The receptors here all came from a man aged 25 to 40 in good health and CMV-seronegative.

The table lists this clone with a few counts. The CDR3 is CASLGAGGTGELFF. CDR3 nucleotide sequence: TGTGCCAGTCTAGGAGCGGGAGGCACCGGGGAGCTGTTTTTT. This sequence joins TRBV19 and TRBJ2-2; 9 bases align to TRBD2. The CDR3 sequence is 14 residues long. Unmatched junction bases numbered 5, after V lost 8 bases and J lost 4 bases. Germline V gene sequence: CDR1 LNHDA, CDR2 SQIVND (reference sequence).

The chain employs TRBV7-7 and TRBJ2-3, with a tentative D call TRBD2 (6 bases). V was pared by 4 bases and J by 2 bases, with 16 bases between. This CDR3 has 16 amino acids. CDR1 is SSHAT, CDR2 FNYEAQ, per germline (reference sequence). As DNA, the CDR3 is TGTGCCAGCAGCTCGGGGGTTAGCCGTAACACAGATACGCAGTATTTT. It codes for CASSSGVSRNTDTQYF.

The DNA for the CDR3 is TGTGCCAGCAGTTTACGCCTTGGCCCCGGGTTTGGCTACACCTTC. As protein: CASSLRLGPGFGYTF. The V call is TRBV27, the J call TRBJ1-2; D remains ambiguous. V lost 2 bases and J 7 bases, leaving 17 bases between the germline ends. From germline, CDR1 is MNHEY and CDR2 SMNVEV (reference sequence). CDR3 size: 15 residues.

The CDR3 spells CASSLGASGSFGDEQFF. CDR3 nucleotides: TGCGCCAGCAGCTTGGGTGCTAGCGGGAGCTTCGGCGATGAGCAGTTCTTC. The chain carries TRBV5-1 and TRBJ2-1, with 10 bases fitting TRBD2. The CDR3 loop spans 17 amino acids. V trimming: 0 bases; J trimming: 8 bases; junction bases outside the gene matches: 11. Germline loops: CDR1 SGHRS, CDR2 YFSETQ.

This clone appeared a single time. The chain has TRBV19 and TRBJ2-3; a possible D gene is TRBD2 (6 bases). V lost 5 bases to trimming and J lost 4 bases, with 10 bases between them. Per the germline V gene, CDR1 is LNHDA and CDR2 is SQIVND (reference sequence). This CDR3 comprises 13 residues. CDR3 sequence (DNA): TGTGCCAGTAGTGCCCCGGGGGCAGATACGCAGTATTTT. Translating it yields CASSAPGADTQYF.

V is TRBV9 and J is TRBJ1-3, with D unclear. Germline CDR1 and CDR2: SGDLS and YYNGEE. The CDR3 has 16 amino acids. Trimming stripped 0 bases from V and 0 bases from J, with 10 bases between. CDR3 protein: CASSVGGFPSGNTIYF. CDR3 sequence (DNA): TGTGCCAGCAGCGTAGGAGGGTTCCCCTCTGGAAACACCATATATTTT. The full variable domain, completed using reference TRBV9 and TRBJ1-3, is DSGVTQTPKHLITATGQRVTLRCSPRSGDLSVYWYQQSLDQGLQFLIQYYNGEERAKGNILERFSAQQFPDLHSELNLSSLELGDSALYFCASSVGGFPSGNTIYFGEGSWLTVV.

CDR3 sequence: CASSQRTGGLETQYF. CDR3 in DNA: TGTGCCAGCAGCCAAAGGACAGGGGGCCTCGAGACCCAGTACTTC. The V and J genes are TRBV7-8 and TRBJ2-5, with 11 positions matching TRBD1. The length of the CDR3 is 15 residues. The V gene end was trimmed by 5 bases and the J gene end by 5 bases; junction bases not matched to a gene: 7. CDR1 SGHVS and CDR2 FQNEAQ come from the germline V gene. The variable domain in full, with the rest retrieved from reference TRBV7-8 and TRBJ2-5, is GAGVSQSPRYKVAKRGQDVALRCDPISGHVSLFWYQQALGQGPEFLTYFQNEAQLDKSGLPSDRFFAERPEGSVSTLKIQRTQQEDSAVYLCASSQRTGGLETQYFGPGTRLLVL.

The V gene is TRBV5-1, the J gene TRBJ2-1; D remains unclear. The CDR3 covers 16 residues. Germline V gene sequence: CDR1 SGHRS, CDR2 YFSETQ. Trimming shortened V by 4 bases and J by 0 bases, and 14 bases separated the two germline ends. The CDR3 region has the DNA TGCGCCAGCAGCCTCCGCCTGGGCCTCTCCTACAATGAGCAGTTCTTC. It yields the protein CASSLRLGLSYNEQFF.

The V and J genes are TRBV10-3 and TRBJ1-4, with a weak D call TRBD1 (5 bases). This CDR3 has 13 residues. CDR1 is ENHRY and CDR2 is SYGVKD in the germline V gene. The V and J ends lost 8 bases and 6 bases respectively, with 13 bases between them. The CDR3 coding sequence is TGTGCCATCCAACCAGGGTTTGATGAAAAACTGTTTTTT. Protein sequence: CAIQPGFDEKLFF.

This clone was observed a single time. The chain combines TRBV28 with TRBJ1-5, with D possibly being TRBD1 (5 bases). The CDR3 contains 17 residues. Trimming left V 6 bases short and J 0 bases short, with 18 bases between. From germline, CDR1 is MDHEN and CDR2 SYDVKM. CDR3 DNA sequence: TGTGCCAGCAGCCTCGTGGAGGGGAGAAATAGCAATCAGCCCCAGCATTTT. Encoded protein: CASSLVEGRNSNQPQHF. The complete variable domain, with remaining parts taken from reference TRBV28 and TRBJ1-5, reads DVKVTQSSRYLVKRTGEKVFLECVQDMDHENMFWYRQDPGLGLRLIYFSYDVKMKEKGDIPEGYSVSREKKERFSLILESASTNQTSMYLCASSLVEGRNSNQPQHFGDGTRLSIL.

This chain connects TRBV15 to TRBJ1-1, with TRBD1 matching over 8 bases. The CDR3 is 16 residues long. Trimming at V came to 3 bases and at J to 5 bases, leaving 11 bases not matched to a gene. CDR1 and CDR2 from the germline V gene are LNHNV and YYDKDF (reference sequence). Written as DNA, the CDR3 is TGTGCCACCAGCAGTGTATACAGGGGGTATGGGACTGAAGCTTTCTTT. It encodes CATSSVYRGYGTEAFF.

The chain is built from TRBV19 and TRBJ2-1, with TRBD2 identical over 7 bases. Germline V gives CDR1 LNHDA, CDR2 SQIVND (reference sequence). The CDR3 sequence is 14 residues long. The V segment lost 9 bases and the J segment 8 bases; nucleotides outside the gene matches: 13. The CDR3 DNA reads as TGTGCCAGCCGGGACTACCCTGTTGTGGATGAGCAGTTCTTC. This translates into CASRDYPVVDEQFF.

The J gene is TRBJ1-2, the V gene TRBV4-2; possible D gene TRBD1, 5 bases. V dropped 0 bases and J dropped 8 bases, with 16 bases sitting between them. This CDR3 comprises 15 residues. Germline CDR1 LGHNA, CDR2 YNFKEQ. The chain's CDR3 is CASSQESRGASGYTF. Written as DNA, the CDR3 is TGTGCCAGCAGCCAAGAAAGTCGTGGGGCGTCGGGCTACACCTTC.

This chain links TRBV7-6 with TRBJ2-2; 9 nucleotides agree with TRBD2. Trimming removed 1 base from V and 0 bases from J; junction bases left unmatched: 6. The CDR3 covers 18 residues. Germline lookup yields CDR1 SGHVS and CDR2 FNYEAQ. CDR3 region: CASSLDAPSGANTGELFF. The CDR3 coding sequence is TGTGCCAGCAGCTTAGATGCCCCTAGCGGGGCGAACACCGGGGAGCTGTTTTTT.

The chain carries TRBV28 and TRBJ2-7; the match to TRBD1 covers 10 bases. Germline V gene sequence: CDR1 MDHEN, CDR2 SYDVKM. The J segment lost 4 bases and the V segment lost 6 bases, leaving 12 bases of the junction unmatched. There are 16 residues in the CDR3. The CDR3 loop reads CASRDGQGVWPYEQYF. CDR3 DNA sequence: TGTGCCAGCAGGGATGGACAGGGGGTCTGGCCTTACGAGCAGTACTTC.

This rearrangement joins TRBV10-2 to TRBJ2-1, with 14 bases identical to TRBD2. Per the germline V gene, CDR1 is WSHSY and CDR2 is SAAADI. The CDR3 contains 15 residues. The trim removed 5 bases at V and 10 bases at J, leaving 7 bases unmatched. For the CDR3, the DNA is TGCGCCAGCAGTCCGGGACTAGCGGGGGTGGGAGAGCAGTTCTTC. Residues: CASSPGLAGVGEQFF.

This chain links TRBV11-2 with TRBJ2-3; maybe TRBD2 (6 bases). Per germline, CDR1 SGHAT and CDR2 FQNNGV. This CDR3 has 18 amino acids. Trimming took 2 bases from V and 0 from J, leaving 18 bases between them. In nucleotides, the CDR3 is TGTGCCAGCAGCTTACAGGCAGGAACGGGACTTAGCACAGATACGCAGTATTTT. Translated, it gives CASSLQAGTGLSTDTQYF.

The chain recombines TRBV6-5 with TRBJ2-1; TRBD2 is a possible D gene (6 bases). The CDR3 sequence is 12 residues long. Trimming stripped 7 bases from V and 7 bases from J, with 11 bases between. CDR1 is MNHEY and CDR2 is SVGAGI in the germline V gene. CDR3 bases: TGTGCCAGCACCCCGCGGGATAATGAGCAGTTCTTC. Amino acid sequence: CASTPRDNEQFF.

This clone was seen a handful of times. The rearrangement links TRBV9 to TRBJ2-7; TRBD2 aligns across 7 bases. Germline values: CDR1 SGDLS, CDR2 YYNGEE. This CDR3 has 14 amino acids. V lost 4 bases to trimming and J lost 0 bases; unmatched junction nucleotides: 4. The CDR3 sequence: CASSPSGSSYEQYF. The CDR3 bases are TGTGCCAGCAGCCCTAGCGGAAGCTCCTACGAGCAGTACTTC.

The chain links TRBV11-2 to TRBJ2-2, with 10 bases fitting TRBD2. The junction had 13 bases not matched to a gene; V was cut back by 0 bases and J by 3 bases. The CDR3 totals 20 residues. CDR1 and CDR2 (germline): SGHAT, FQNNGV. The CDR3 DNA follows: TGTGCCAGCAGCTTAGATCGCTCCGCTAGCGGGGGCCGATACACCGGGGAGCTGTTTTTT. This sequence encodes CASSLDRSASGGRYTGELFF.

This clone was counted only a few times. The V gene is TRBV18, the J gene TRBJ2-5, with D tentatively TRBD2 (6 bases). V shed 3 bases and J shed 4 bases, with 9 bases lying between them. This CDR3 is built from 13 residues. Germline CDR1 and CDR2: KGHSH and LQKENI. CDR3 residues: CASSPEGAETQYF. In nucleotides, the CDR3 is TGTGCCAGCTCACCGGAGGGCGCAGAGACCCAGTACTTC.

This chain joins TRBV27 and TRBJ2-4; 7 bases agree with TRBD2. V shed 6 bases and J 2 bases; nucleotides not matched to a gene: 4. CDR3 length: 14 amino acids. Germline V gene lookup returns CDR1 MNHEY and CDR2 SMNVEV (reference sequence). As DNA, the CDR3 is TGTGCCAGCAGAGCGGGGTCCACCAAAAACATTCAGTACTTC. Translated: CASRAGSTKNIQYF.

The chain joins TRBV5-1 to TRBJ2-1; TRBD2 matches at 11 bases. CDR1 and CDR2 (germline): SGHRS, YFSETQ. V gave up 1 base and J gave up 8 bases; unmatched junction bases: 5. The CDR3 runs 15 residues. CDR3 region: CASSLPSGGSDEQFF. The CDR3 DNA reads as TGCGCCAGCAGCTTGCCTAGCGGGGGGTCGGATGAGCAGTTCTTC.

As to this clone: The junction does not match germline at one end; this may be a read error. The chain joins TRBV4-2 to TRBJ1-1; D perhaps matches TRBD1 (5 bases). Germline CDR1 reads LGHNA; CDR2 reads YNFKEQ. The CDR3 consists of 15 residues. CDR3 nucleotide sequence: TGTGCCAGCAGTCAAGCTGGGGGGAAGAACACTGAAGCTTTCTTT. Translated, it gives CASSQAGGKNTEAFF.

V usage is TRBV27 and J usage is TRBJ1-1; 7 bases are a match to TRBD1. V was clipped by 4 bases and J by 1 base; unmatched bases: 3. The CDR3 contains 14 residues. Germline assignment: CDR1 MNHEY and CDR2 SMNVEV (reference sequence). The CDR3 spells CASSSRTGNTEAFF. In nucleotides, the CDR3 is TGTGCCAGCAGTTCCAGGACAGGGAACACTGAAGCTTTCTTT.

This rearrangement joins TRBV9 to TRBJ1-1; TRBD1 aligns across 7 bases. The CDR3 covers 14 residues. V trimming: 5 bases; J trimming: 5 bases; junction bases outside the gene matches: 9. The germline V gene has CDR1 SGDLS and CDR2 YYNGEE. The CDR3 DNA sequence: TGTGCCAGCAGGAGTAGTACGGGACAGACTGAAGCTTTCTTT. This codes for CASRSSTGQTEAFF.

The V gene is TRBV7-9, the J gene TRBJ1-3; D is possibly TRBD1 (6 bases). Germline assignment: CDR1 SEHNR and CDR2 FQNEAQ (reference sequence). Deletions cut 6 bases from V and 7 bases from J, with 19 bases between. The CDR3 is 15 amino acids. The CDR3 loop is CASSYQWGLGNTIYF. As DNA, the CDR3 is TGTGCCAGCAGTTATCAATGGGGGCTCGGTAACACCATATATTTT.